Listed here are 32 T cell receptor beta chains from one sample, sequenced in a study of T-cell reconstitution after alpha-beta-depleted transplantation in children. Construction of the TCRbeta library involved unique molecular identifiers. TCRdb re-called the PCR reads with MiXCR, one entry per CDR3 protein. The data contain about 370,000 distinct CDR3 sequences, just over 20% of them singletons. Specimen: PBMCs from the stem cell graft donor, collected from the stem cell graft. These receptors were collected from a human donor who donated a stem cell graft to a child with acute myeloid leukemia.

The V call is TRBV7-2, the J call TRBJ2-3; TRBD2 matches 7 bases. This CDR3 spans 17 amino acids. Losses at the gene ends were 2 bases for V and 2 bases for J; bases not matched to a gene: 10. Germline values: CDR1 SGHTA, CDR2 FQGNSA. CDR3 sequence reads: CASSLTPAGVATDTQYF. The CDR3 bases are TGTGCCAGCAGCTTAACCCCGGCGGGGGTTGCCACAGATACGCAGTATTTT.

This clonotype has a handful of counts. The V and J genes are TRBV7-2 and TRBJ2-7, with a possible D match to TRBD1 (6 bases). This CDR3 is built from 17 residues. From germline, CDR1 is SGHTA and CDR2 FQGNSA. The V end lost 1 base, the J end lost 5 bases, and 21 bases lay between the germline ends. The CDR3 loop reads CASSLVGANVRGDEQYF. DNA of the CDR3: TGTGCCAGCAGCTTAGTAGGGGCAAATGTCAGGGGAGACGAGCAGTACTTC.

The table lists this clonotype with many counts. This chain uses TRBV29-1 with TRBJ1-1; D remains ambiguous. The ends were cut back, 4 bases at V and 2 bases at J, with 5 bases in the middle. CDR3 length equals 11 residues. CDR1 and CDR2 (germline): SQVTM, ANQGSEA. In DNA form, the CDR3 reads TGCAGCGTTGCCAAAAACACTGAAGCTTTCTTT. This translates into CSVAKNTEAFF.

This clonotype was counted a few times. The gene calls are TRBV4-1 and TRBJ2-7, with D hard to call. The CDR3 extends over 16 amino acids. Germline CDR1 is MGHRA and CDR2 is YSYEKL. V lost 1 base to trimming and J lost 3 bases, with 16 bases between them. The CDR3 loop is CASSQGGRTAGYEQYF. CDR3 DNA sequence: TGCGCCAGCAGCCAAGGGGGTAGGACCGCAGGCTACGAGCAGTACTTC.

The chain joins TRBV20-1 to TRBJ2-5; maybe TRBD2 (5 bases). V lost 2 bases to trimming and J lost 7 bases, with 23 bases between them. Germline CDR1 and CDR2: DFQATT and SNEGSKA (reference sequence). The CDR3 length is 16 residues. The CDR3: CSARPTPGSLVGTQYF. The CDR3 DNA sequence: TGCAGTGCTAGACCCACGCCGGGATCGCTCGTGGGGACCCAGTACTTC.

V and J are TRBV5-1 and TRBJ1-1, with D tentatively TRBD1 (5 bases). The CDR3 length is 16 residues. Trimming stripped 4 bases from V and 1 base from J, with 17 bases between. The V gene's germline CDR1 is SGHRS and CDR2 YFSETQ. CDR3: CASSQPFRGKNTEAFF. Written as DNA, the CDR3 is TGCGCCAGCAGCCAACCATTCCGGGGGAAGAACACTGAAGCTTTCTTT.

The J gene is TRBJ2-7, the V gene TRBV5-6; D tentatively fits TRBD1 or TRBD2 (5 bases each). Germline lookup yields CDR1 SGHDT and CDR2 YYEEEE. V was trimmed by 2 bases and J by 0 bases, leaving 12 bases between them. The CDR3 sequence is 15 residues long. The CDR3: CASSFGTRNSYEQYF. DNA of the CDR3: TGTGCCAGCAGCTTCGGGACGCGCAACTCCTACGAGCAGTACTTC.

This clonotype was recorded at least ten times. The gene calls are TRBV25-1 and TRBJ1-5; 9 bases are a match to TRBD1. Germline-derived CDR1 and CDR2 are MGHDK and SYGVNS. The CDR3 is 16 residues long. Unmatched junction bases numbered 9, after V lost 3 bases and J lost 6 bases. CDR3 nucleotides: TGTGCCAGCAGTGAGTCGACAGGGGGGGCAGGTCAGCCCCAGCATTTT. Encoded protein: CASSESTGGAGQPQHF.

This clonotype appeared many times. CDR3 loop: CSVRQGEQPQHF. The CDR3 coding sequence is TGCAGCGTGAGACAGGGGGAACAGCCCCAGCATTTT. The rearrangement links TRBV29-1 to TRBJ1-5, with TRBD1 matching 9 bases. V was pared by 6 bases and J by 7 bases, with 4 bases of the junction left unmatched. This CDR3 is built from 12 residues. The germline V gene has CDR1 SQVTM and CDR2 ANQGSEA.

V and J are TRBV4-1 and TRBJ2-7; the D gene is possibly TRBD1 (6 bases). Germline V gene data show CDR1 as MGHRA and CDR2 as YSYEKL. Trimming took off 1 base at V and 1 base at J, with 11 bases between the two ends. CDR3 length: 15 amino acids. The CDR3 is CASSQGGQDSYEQYF. The CDR3 nucleotides are TGCGCCAGCAGCCAAGGGGGGCAGGATTCCTACGAGCAGTACTTC.

At least ten counts were recorded for this clonotype. J is TRBJ2-7 and V is TRBV4-3; 8 nucleotides agree with TRBD2. The ends lost 0 bases at V and 0 bases at J; junction bases unmatched: 4. This CDR3 has 16 residues. Germline CDR1 and CDR2: LGHNA and YSLEER. The CDR3 spells CASSQDPSGSSYEQYF. In DNA form, the CDR3 reads TGCGCCAGCAGCCAAGATCCAAGCGGGAGCTCCTACGAGCAGTACTTC.

This chain connects TRBV9 to TRBJ2-1, with D possibly TRBD2 on 7 matching bases. CDR1 SGDLS and CDR2 YYNGEE come from the germline V gene. The CDR3 loop spans 15 amino acids. The V and J ends lost 4 bases and 0 bases respectively, with 11 bases between them. The DNA of the CDR3 is TGTGCCAGCAGCCCGGGGGGCCTCTCCTACAATGAGCAGTTCTTC. Translated: CASSPGGLSYNEQFF. The full variable domain, completed using reference TRBV9 and TRBJ2-1, is DSGVTQTPKHLITATGQRVTLRCSPRSGDLSVYWYQQSLDQGLQFLIQYYNGEERAKGNILERFSAQQFPDLHSELNLSSLELGDSALYFCASSPGGLSYNEQFFGPGTRLTVL.

The chain employs TRBV12-3 or TRBV12-4 and TRBJ2-1; D is perhaps TRBD2 (6 bases). This CDR3 region has 15 residues. Trimming left V 7 bases short and J 3 bases short, with 16 bases between. As DNA, the CDR3 is TGTGCCAGCACCCATCAGGAGCGGGTCTACAATGAGCAGTTCTTC. This gives the protein CASTHQERVYNEQFF.

The chain uses TRBV20-1 and TRBJ1-4; the D is unclear. Trimming removed 5 bases from V and 5 bases from J, with 9 bases in between. The CDR3 totals 12 residues. The germline V gene encodes CDR1 DFQATT and CDR2 SNEGSKA (reference sequence). The CDR3 sequence is CSAGRPNEKLFF. DNA for the CDR3: TGCAGTGCTGGCAGGCCCAATGAAAAACTGTTTTTT.

This clonotype was seen ten or more times. The chain carries TRBV20-1 and TRBJ2-3, with TRBD2 identical over 8 bases. V was clipped by 6 bases and J by 4 bases; unmatched bases: 6. Germline V CDR1 and CDR2: DFQATT, SNEGSKA (reference sequence). CDR3 size: 13 residues. CDR3 DNA sequence: TGCAGTGCAAGCGGACTAGCAGCAGATACGCAGTATTTT. Translating it yields CSASGLAADTQYF.

This clonotype was observed a handful of times. This chain connects TRBV12-3 or TRBV12-4 to TRBJ2-3; possible D gene TRBD2, 5 bases. The CDR3 extends over 11 amino acids. V was shortened by 9 bases and J by 5 bases, with 9 bases between the two germline ends. This CDR3 reads CARWAGDTQYF. In DNA form, the CDR3 reads TGTGCCAGATGGGCGGGAGATACGCAGTATTTT.

This clonotype was counted at least ten times. The genes are TRBV6-1 and TRBJ2-1; 8 bases match TRBD2. V was pared by 5 bases and J by 10 bases, with 7 bases of the junction left unmatched. There are 13 residues in the CDR3. Looked up from germline, CDR1 is MNHNS and CDR2 is SASEGT. The chain's CDR3 is CASSKEREQEQFF. The CDR3 DNA follows: TGTGCCAGCAGTAAAGAGCGGGAGCAAGAGCAGTTCTTC.

The chain uses TRBV3-1 and TRBJ1-4; D is ambiguous. V was clipped by 1 base and J by 6 bases, with 6 bases between them. This CDR3 has 13 residues. Germline assignment: CDR1 LGHDT and CDR2 YNNKEL (reference sequence). CDR3 nucleotides: TGTGCCAGCAGCCAAGGGCATTATGAAAAACTGTTTTTT. It yields the protein CASSQGHYEKLFF.

This clonotype has more than one count but fewer than ten. The chain uses TRBV20-1 and TRBJ2-1; TRBD2 aligns across 9 bases. The CDR3 runs to 15 residues. Germline-derived CDR1 and CDR2 are DFQATT and SNEGSKA (reference sequence). V shed 6 bases, J shed 4 bases, and the junction held 10 bases outside the gene matches. The CDR3 here is CSAEPGLASYNEQFF. The CDR3 bases are TGCAGTGCAGAGCCGGGACTAGCCTCTTACAATGAGCAGTTCTTC.

A few counts support this clonotype. The gene calls are TRBV28 and TRBJ2-5, with a tentative D call TRBD1 (6 bases). From germline, CDR1 is MDHEN and CDR2 SYDVKM. The ends were cut back, 2 bases at V and 5 bases at J, with 24 bases in the middle. The CDR3 totals 18 residues. The CDR3: CASSLIKRQGFRWETQYF. As DNA, the CDR3 is TGTGCCAGCAGTTTAATTAAGAGGCAGGGGTTTCGATGGGAGACCCAGTACTTC. Together with reference TRBV28 and TRBJ2-5, the CDR3 gives the full variable domain: DVKVTQSSRYLVKRTGEKVFLECVQDMDHENMFWYRQDPGLGLRLIYFSYDVKMKEKGDIPEGYSVSREKKERFSLILESASTNQTSMYLCASSLIKRQGFRWETQYFGPGTRLLVL.

This clonotype has just a few counts. The chain carries TRBV20-1 and TRBJ2-4; 7 positions agree with TRBD2. CDR1 is DFQATT, CDR2 SNEGSKA, per germline (reference sequence). This CDR3 has 13 residues. With 4 bases clipped from V and 7 bases from J, the junction kept 7 bases outside the gene matches. The CDR3 spells CSAIPDGGNIQYF. DNA of the CDR3: TGCAGTGCTATCCCGGACGGGGGGAACATTCAGTACTTC.

This clonotype has a handful of counts. The rearrangement links TRBV15 to TRBJ1-1; no definite D call. This CDR3 spans 14 amino acids. Between the trimmed V and J ends, which lost 5 bases and 3 bases, there was a span of 13 bases. Looked up from germline, CDR1 is LNHNV and CDR2 is YYDKDF (reference sequence). The CDR3 DNA reads as TGTGCCACCAGCGAAGGGATAGGGTACACTGAAGCTTTCTTT. This codes for CATSEGIGYTEAFF.

The CDR3 protein is CSVGGVSGKMNTEAFF. The CDR3 DNA reads as TGCAGCGTTGGGGGGGTTTCGGGGAAGATGAACACTGAAGCTTTCTTT. The chain uses TRBV29-1 and TRBJ1-1; D may be TRBD1 (5 bases). This CDR3 comprises 16 residues. Looked up from germline, CDR1 is SQVTM and CDR2 is ANQGSEA. V was shortened by 4 bases and J by 0 bases, with 18 bases between the two germline ends.

There are many counts of this clonotype. The chain links TRBV20-1 to TRBJ2-1; 7 positions match TRBD2. The V and J ends lost 3 bases and 3 bases, in that order; junction bases with no gene match: 2. Germline lookup yields CDR1 DFQATT and CDR2 SNEGSKA (reference sequence). This CDR3 comprises 13 residues. CDR3 region: CSASRGDYNEQFF. The CDR3 nucleotides are TGCAGTGCTAGCCGGGGGGACTACAATGAGCAGTTCTTC.

This rearrangement joins TRBV5-1 to TRBJ2-1; 7 bases fit TRBD2. Germline CDR1 is SGHRS and CDR2 is YFSETQ. The CDR3 is 14 amino acids. Germline trimming cut 7 bases from V and 5 bases from J; bases unmatched to any gene: 9. The DNA of the CDR3 is TGCGCCAGCTGGGCGGGAGCCTTGCACAATGAGCAGTTCTTC. Translated: CASWAGALHNEQFF.

A few counts support this clonotype. This rearrangement joins TRBV11-2 to TRBJ2-5, with 8 bases lining up with TRBD2. CDR1 and CDR2 from the germline V gene are SGHAT and FQNNGV. The length of the CDR3 is 15 residues. J gave up 2 bases and V 0 bases, and 2 bases lay outside the gene matches. The CDR3 spells CASSLELADQETQYF. The CDR3 bases are TGTGCCAGCAGCTTAGAACTAGCGGATCAAGAGACCCAGTACTTC.

This clonotype was seen more than once but under ten times. The chain links TRBV25-1 to TRBJ2-2; D might be TRBD1 or TRBD2, each matching 6 bases. This CDR3 comprises 17 residues. Trimming removed 5 bases at V and 3 bases at J, with 19 bases between. Per germline, CDR1 MGHDK and CDR2 SYGVNS. The CDR3: CASSPMGGHLDTGELFF. CDR3 sequence (DNA): TGTGCCAGCAGTCCAATGGGGGGACACCTCGACACCGGGGAGCTGTTTTTT.

At least ten counts were recorded for this clonotype. The rearrangement uses TRBV11-3 and TRBJ2-1, with TRBD2 matching over 12 bases. The CDR3 is 14 amino acids. The germline gives CDR1 SGHNT, CDR2 YENEEA. V shed 5 bases, J shed 6 bases, and the junction held 2 bases outside the gene matches. The CDR3 sequence: CASSRLAGVNEQFF. DNA of the CDR3: TGTGCCAGCAGCCGACTAGCGGGAGTCAATGAGCAGTTCTTC. Looking up the rest from reference TRBV11-3 and TRBJ2-1 gives the full variable domain: EAGVVQSPRYKIIEKKQPVAFWCNPISGHNTLYWYLQNLGQGPELLIRYENEEAVDDSQLPKDRFSAERLKGVDSTLKIQPAELGDSAVYLCASSRLAGVNEQFFGPGTRLTVL.

This clonotype was seen repeatedly, ten times or more. V is TRBV24-1 and J is TRBJ2-7; tentatively, D is TRBD1 or TRBD2 (7 bases each). Trimming removed 2 bases at V and 2 bases at J, with 9 bases between. Germline V gives CDR1 KGHDR, CDR2 SFDVKD. The CDR3 runs 14 residues. The CDR3: CATSDSGGAYEQYF. The CDR3 nucleotides read TGTGCCACCAGTGATTCAGGGGGGGCCTACGAGCAGTACTTC.

This clonotype was detected a few times. The rearrangement joins TRBV5-6 to TRBJ1-2; 7 bases line up with TRBD1. CDR1 SGHDT and CDR2 YYEEEE come from the germline V gene. The junction had 12 bases not matched to a gene; V was cut back by 3 bases and J by 4 bases. This CDR3 has 16 amino acids. The chain's CDR3 is CASSSTGQWIGYGYTF. In DNA, the CDR3 is TGTGCCAGCAGCTCCACGGGACAGTGGATCGGCTATGGCTACACCTTC.

In nucleotides, the CDR3 is TGCAGTGCTAGGGCAGGCCCAAGCATGACCCAGTACTTC. Protein: CSARAGPSMTQYF. J is TRBJ2-5 and V is TRBV20-1; no reliable D call. V was pared by 3 bases and J by 7 bases, with 15 bases between. CDR3 length equals 13 residues. Germline V gene data show CDR1 as DFQATT and CDR2 as SNEGSKA (reference sequence).

The table lists this clonotype with a few counts. This chain connects TRBV10-1 to TRBJ2-7; 9 bases match TRBD2. This CDR3 has 15 residues. Per the germline V gene, CDR1 is WNHNN and CDR2 is SYGVQD (reference sequence). V trimming: 0 bases; J trimming: 3 bases; junction bases outside the gene matches: 3. The CDR3 spells CASSESASGDYEQYF. The CDR3 nucleotides read TGCGCCAGCAGTGAGTCGGCTAGCGGGGACTACGAGCAGTACTTC.